The 4 T cell receptor beta chains listed next were all sequenced from one sample in a study of blood T cell repertoires in COVID-19. Method: immunoSEQ multiplex PCR; TCRdb's copy keeps in-frame clones and lacks some. The table shows around 280,000 clones, with around 88% occurring only once. Source material: PBMCs or T cells enriched from blood (not recorded which). The receptor source for this set is a woman in her forties who had recovered from COVID-19.

A note on this clone: Other DNA variants within this sample encode the same CDR3. This chain links TRBV7-3 with TRBJ2-5; TRBD2 matches at 10 bases. Germline V gene data show CDR1 as SGHTA and CDR2 as FQGTGA. Trimming took 2 bases from V and 1 from J; bases not matched to a gene: 4. This CDR3 is 16 amino acids long. CDR3 sequence reads: CASSLGLAGAQETQYF. Here the CDR3 DNA reads TGTGCCAGCAGCTTAGGCCTAGCGGGGGCCCAAGAGACCCAGTACTTC.

V gene TRBV19 combines with J gene TRBJ1-2; a possible D gene is TRBD1 (6 bases). V gave up 5 bases and J gave up 11 bases, with 15 bases separating them. CDR1 is LNHDA, CDR2 SQIVND, per germline (reference sequence). The CDR3 runs 12 residues. As DNA, the CDR3 is TGTGCCAGTAGTCAAACTCTGACAGGATACACCTTC. This translates into CASSQTLTGYTF.

The V and J genes are TRBV19 and TRBJ2-5; 10 bases are a match to TRBD2. Germline-derived CDR1 and CDR2 are LNHDA and SQIVND (reference sequence). Trimming cost V 4 bases and J 5 bases; bases outside gene matches: 7. CDR3 size: 15 residues. The CDR3 nucleotides are TGTGCCAGTAGTACCCTAGCGGGAGAGGGTGAGACCCAGTACTTC. Translated, it gives CASSTLAGEGETQYF.

The CDR3 DNA reads as TGTGCCAGCAGTCGAGACAGTAGTACCTGGGACGAGCAGTACTTC. Its translation: CASSRDSSTWDEQYF. This chain connects TRBV4-2 to TRBJ2-7; maybe TRBD1 (5 bases). Trimming removed 6 bases at V and 5 bases at J, with 20 bases between. Germline values: CDR1 LGHNA, CDR2 YNFKEQ. The length of the CDR3 is 15 residues.